The 30 T cell receptor beta chains below all came from one sample that was sequenced in a study of shared clonotypes between healthy human individuals. Measured with immunoSEQ multiplex PCR; TCRdb has only the in-frame clones, and not every one. The sample has 1,500,000 or so clones; more than 95% are singletons. The specimen was naive CD4+ T cells sorted from blood. Subset defined: CD45RA+ positively selected. These receptors all come from a man between 25 and 39 years old in good health.

The chain is built from TRBV19 and TRBJ2-4; 7 positions match TRBD1. Germline CDR1 is LNHDA and CDR2 is SQIVND (reference sequence). This CDR3 region has 14 residues. V was clipped by 3 bases and J by 6 bases; unmatched bases: 5. This CDR3 reads CASSIDRVSNIQYF. In nucleotides, the CDR3 is TGTGCCAGTAGTATCGACAGGGTCTCAAACATTCAGTACTTC.

The chain links TRBV5-5 to TRBJ2-7, with a possible D match to TRBD2 (6 bases). The CDR3 spans 15 residues. In germline, CDR1 is SGHKS, CDR2 YYEKEE (reference sequence). Trimming took 0 bases from V and 7 from J, leaving 17 bases between them. CDR3 region: CASSLVGVPAGEQYF. CDR3 nucleotide sequence: TGTGCCAGCAGCTTGGTCGGGGTCCCGGCGGGGGAGCAGTACTTC. Using reference TRBV5-5 and TRBJ2-7 for the parts outside the CDR3, the full variable domain is DAGVTQSPTHLIKTRGQQVTLRCSPISGHKSVSWYQQVLGQGPQFIFQYYEKEERGRGNFPDRFSARQFPNYSSELNVNALLLGDSALYLCASSLVGVPAGEQYFGPGTRLTVT.

The chain recombines TRBV27 with TRBJ2-6, with TRBD2 matching over 14 bases. J gave up 0 bases and V 6 bases, and 7 bases lay outside the gene matches. Germline CDR1 MNHEY, CDR2 SMNVEV (reference sequence). This CDR3 comprises 19 residues. The CDR3 region is CASSRTSGRSLSGANVLTF. DNA for the CDR3: TGTGCCAGCAGCAGGACTAGCGGGAGGAGTCTCTCTGGGGCCAACGTCCTGACTTTC.

Details on this clone: Other DNA sequences in this specimen translate into the identical CDR3. V gene TRBV5-1 combines with J gene TRBJ2-5; a weak D match, TRBD1 (5 bases). The germline V gene has CDR1 SGHRS and CDR2 YFSETQ. Trimming cost V 0 bases and J 3 bases, with 9 bases left between them. The CDR3 extends over 14 amino acids. In nucleotides, the CDR3 is TGCGCCAGCAGCTTGGCTGCAGGGAAAGAGACCCAGTACTTC. It specifies CASSLAAGKETQYF.

The chain has TRBV19 and TRBJ2-1; 11 bases match TRBD2. Germline CDR1 is LNHDA and CDR2 is SQIVND (reference sequence). The CDR3 is 16 residues long. J lost 4 bases, V lost 3 bases, and 5 bases had no gene match. The CDR3 bases are TGTGCCAGTAGTATTGGTAGCGGGAGGGTTTACAATGAGCAGTTCTTC. It yields the protein CASSIGSGRVYNEQFF.

The chain recombines TRBV5-1 with TRBJ2-1; 14 nucleotides match TRBD2. The CDR3 loop spans 16 amino acids. Losses at the gene ends were 5 bases for V and 3 bases for J; bases not matched to a gene: 4. The V gene's germline CDR1 is SGHRS and CDR2 YFSETQ. CDR3 in amino acids: CASRGLAGEVYNEQFF. In nucleotides, the CDR3 is TGCGCCAGCAGGGGACTAGCGGGAGAGGTCTACAATGAGCAGTTCTTC.

The rearrangement uses TRBV11-2 and TRBJ2-7; 7 nucleotides agree with TRBD2. The V segment lost 1 base and the J segment 2 bases; nucleotides outside the gene matches: 5. There are 15 residues in the CDR3. Germline CDR1 is SGHAT and CDR2 is FQNNGV. The CDR3 DNA reads as TGTGCCAGCAGCTTAGGGGGGGGAAAGGCCTACGAGCAGTACTTC. This encodes CASSLGGGKAYEQYF.

The chain carries TRBV27 and TRBJ1-4; D uncertain. The CDR3 spans 12 residues. Germline CDR1 and CDR2: MNHEY and SMNVEV (reference sequence). Trimming removed 6 bases from V and 8 bases from J, with 10 bases in between. CDR3 sequence (DNA): TGTGCCAGCAGGGGGTTCGGCGAAAAACTGTTTTTT. Its protein product is CASRGFGEKLFF.

The chain links TRBV29-1 to TRBJ2-1; no reliable D call. Trimming removed 3 bases from V and 6 bases from J, with 6 bases in between. The V gene's germline CDR1 is SQVTM and CDR2 ANQGSEA. The CDR3 is made up of 11 amino acids. The CDR3 region is CSVDFTNEQFF. The CDR3 DNA reads TGCAGCGTTGATTTTACCAATGAGCAGTTCTTC.

The gene calls are TRBV29-1 and TRBJ2-2; no firm D call. Germline V gene sequence: CDR1 SQVTM, CDR2 ANQGSEA. Trimming left V 4 bases short and J 2 bases short, with 5 bases between. There are 12 residues in the CDR3. The CDR3 sequence is CSVVTNTGELFF. The CDR3 coding sequence is TGCAGCGTTGTGACCAACACCGGGGAGCTGTTTTTT.

This chain joins TRBV15 and TRBJ2-7; the D is unclear. V gave up 8 bases and J gave up 2 bases, with 13 bases separating them. The germline V gene has CDR1 LNHNV and CDR2 YYDKDF (reference sequence). The CDR3 consists of 13 residues. This chain's CDR3 is CATAIGETYEQYF. The CDR3 DNA reads TGTGCCACCGCAATCGGAGAGACCTACGAGCAGTACTTC.

Notes on this clone: Other DNA sequences within the sample encode an identical CDR3. This rearrangement joins TRBV2 to TRBJ1-2; no clear D. The V and J ends lost 4 bases and 4 bases respectively, with 7 bases between them. The CDR3 is 12 residues long. Per the germline V gene, CDR1 is SNHLY and CDR2 is FYNNEI. CDR3 nucleotide sequence: TGTGCCAGCAGTGGGACTAGCTATGGCTACACCTTC. Its protein product is CASSGTSYGYTF.

Remarks on this clone: Other DNA sequences in the sample encode the same CDR3. This sequence joins TRBV29-1 and TRBJ2-7; D remains ambiguous. V was trimmed by 4 bases and J by 0 bases, leaving 4 bases between them. The CDR3 is made up of 11 amino acids. Germline V gives CDR1 SQVTM, CDR2 ANQGSEA. CDR3 sequence (DNA): TGCAGCGTTGGTTACTCCTACGAGCAGTACTTC. Amino acid sequence: CSVGYSYEQYF.

This clone occurred once. The chain is built from TRBV29-1 and TRBJ1-1; D is unclear. Germline loops: CDR1 SQVTM, CDR2 ANQGSEA. V shed 5 bases and J shed 3 bases, with 16 bases lying between them. This CDR3 contains 14 residues. CDR3 residues: CSVLPLQLDTEAFF. CDR3 DNA: TGCAGCGTTCTCCCCCTCCAATTGGACACTGAAGCTTTCTTT.

The gene calls are TRBV27 and TRBJ2-1; TRBD2 matches at 12 bases. CDR3 length: 17 residues. Germline trimming cut 3 bases from V and 2 bases from J; bases unmatched to any gene: 5. CDR1 is MNHEY, CDR2 SMNVEV, per germline (reference sequence). The CDR3 region has the DNA TGTGCCAGCAGTTTCTCACTAGCGGGAGGCACCTACAATGAGCAGTTCTTC. It yields the protein CASSFSLAGGTYNEQFF.

V is TRBV28 and J is TRBJ2-2; tentative D call: TRBD2 (6 bases). The CDR3 spans 15 residues. From germline, CDR1 is MDHEN and CDR2 SYDVKM. Trimming pared 4 bases from V and 4 bases from J, leaving 13 bases between. The CDR3 reads CASSSLGGGTGELFF. CDR3 nucleotides: TGTGCCAGCAGTTCCCTGGGGGGTGGCACCGGGGAGCTGTTTTTT.

The gene calls are TRBV18 and TRBJ2-3; D is uncertain. Germline V gene lookup returns CDR1 KGHSH and CDR2 LQKENI. V lost 3 bases to trimming and J lost 2 bases, with 9 bases between them. The CDR3 sequence is 14 residues long. As DNA, the CDR3 is TGTGCCAGCTCACCGAACACTTCCACAGATACGCAGTATTTT. Residues: CASSPNTSTDTQYF. The variable domain in full, completed from reference TRBV18 and TRBJ2-3, reads NAGVMQNPRHLVRRRGQEARLRCSPMKGHSHVYWYRQLPEEGLKFMVYLQKENIIDESGMPKERFSAEFPKEGPSILRIQQVVRGDSAAYFCASSPNTSTDTQYFGPGTRLTVL.

This clone was counted a single time. The chain is built from TRBV10-3 and TRBJ2-1, with unresolved D. V was pared by 2 bases and J by 8 bases, with 4 bases between. The CDR3 has 11 residues. Per germline, CDR1 ENHRY and CDR2 SYGVKD. CDR3 in amino acids: CAISEADEQFF. In DNA form, the CDR3 reads TGTGCCATCAGTGAGGCAGATGAGCAGTTCTTC.

The J gene is TRBJ2-7, the V gene TRBV28, with D perhaps TRBD1 or TRBD2 (5 bases each). Trimming took 10 bases from V and 2 from J, leaving 12 bases between them. Germline CDR1 reads MDHEN; CDR2 reads SYDVKM. This CDR3 spans 12 amino acids. The CDR3 reads CATGDGTYEQYF. The DNA for the CDR3 is TGTGCCACCGGGGACGGAACCTACGAGCAGTACTTC.

The V call is TRBV5-1, the J call TRBJ1-1; D unresolved. The CDR3 has 16 amino acids. Germline CDR1 SGHRS, CDR2 YFSETQ. V was clipped by 4 bases and J by 0 bases, with 16 bases between them. The CDR3 DNA follows: TGCGCCAGCAGCCCGACCGTAGCTTCAGTGAACACTGAAGCTTTCTTT. Protein sequence: CASSPTVASVNTEAFF.

The rearrangement uses TRBV5-5 and TRBJ2-7; TRBD1 is a possible D gene (5 bases). The germline gives CDR1 SGHKS, CDR2 YYEKEE (reference sequence). V was shortened by 4 bases and J by 0 bases, with 17 bases between the two germline ends. The CDR3 extends over 16 amino acids. The CDR3 loop reads CASSPTGERSSYEQYF. The CDR3 nucleotides are TGTGCCAGCAGCCCAACAGGAGAGAGGAGCTCCTACGAGCAGTACTTC.

There are a few counts of this clone. In the same sample, other DNA sequences code for this CDR3. The chain is built from TRBV9 and TRBJ2-7; tentatively, D is TRBD2 (6 bases). V lost 0 bases to trimming and J lost 3 bases, with 10 bases between them. CDR3 length: 14 amino acids. CDR1 is SGDLS, CDR2 YYNGEE, per germline. Here the CDR3 reads CASSVAGADYEQYF. The CDR3 nucleotides read TGTGCCAGCAGCGTAGCGGGAGCAGACTACGAGCAGTACTTC.

The chain recombines TRBV7-6 with TRBJ1-1; D uncertain. CDR3 length: 13 amino acids. Germline V gene data show CDR1 as SGHVS and CDR2 as FNYEAQ. The V gene lost 4 bases and the J gene lost 4 bases, with 10 bases spanning the gap. Written as DNA, the CDR3 is TGTGCCAGCAGCTCCGCTGTCGGCACTGAAGCTTTCTTT. Amino acid sequence: CASSSAVGTEAFF.

This sequence joins TRBV6-5 and TRBJ2-3; no clear D. The CDR3 is 13 residues long. Germline CDR1 is MNHEY and CDR2 is SVGAGI. V lost 4 bases, J lost 1 base, and 6 bases lay in between. The CDR3 loop reads CASSSSRTDTQYF. The CDR3 DNA sequence: TGTGCCAGCAGTTCAAGTCGCACAGATACGCAGTATTTT.

This CDR3 reads CASSLRRRETFF. DNA for the CDR3: TGTGCCAGCAGCCTCAGACGGCGAGAGACTTTCTTT. This rearrangement joins TRBV7-2 to TRBJ1-1; D remains ambiguous. This CDR3 contains 12 residues. Trimming took off 5 bases at V and 12 bases at J, with 16 bases between the two ends. Germline CDR1 is SGHTA and CDR2 is FQGNSA.

This chain connects TRBV5-4 to TRBJ2-1; D remains ambiguous. Trimming shortened V by 1 base and J by 0 bases, and 8 bases separated the two germline ends. CDR3 length equals 15 residues. Germline lookup yields CDR1 SGHNT and CDR2 YYREEE (reference sequence). CDR3 residues: CASSLLTRSYNEQFF. In DNA form, the CDR3 reads TGTGCCAGCAGCTTGTTAACCCGCTCCTACAATGAGCAGTTCTTC.

V and J are TRBV29-1 and TRBJ1-2; 8 nucleotides align to TRBD1. Germline lookup yields CDR1 SQVTM and CDR2 ANQGSEA. J gave up 4 bases and V 1 base, and 5 bases lay outside the gene matches. The CDR3 length is 14 residues. In DNA form, the CDR3 reads TGCAGCGTTGAAGGGACAGGGTTATTCTATGGCTACACCTTC. Protein product: CSVEGTGLFYGYTF.

Here the CDR3 reads CATSRRTVDNEKLFF. CDR3 coding DNA: TGTGCCACCAGCAGAAGAACAGTTGATAATGAAAAACTGTTTTTT. This chain joins TRBV15 and TRBJ1-4, with D unclear. CDR1 and CDR2 (germline): LNHNV, YYDKDF (reference sequence). Trimming removed 2 bases at V and 4 bases at J, with 11 bases between. The CDR3 totals 15 residues.

This chain joins TRBV6-5 and TRBJ2-3; TRBD2 agrees at 8 bases. Germline CDR1 and CDR2: MNHEY and SVGAGI. This CDR3 has 16 residues. The trim removed 0 bases at V and 4 bases at J, leaving 6 bases unmatched. CDR3 DNA sequence: TGTGCCAGCAGTTACTCCGGAGCGGGAGCAGCAGATACGCAGTATTTT. Its protein product is CASSYSGAGAADTQYF.

The chain links TRBV5-6 to TRBJ1-4; D is possibly TRBD1 (6 bases). Trimming cost V 2 bases and J 7 bases, with 9 bases left between them. Germline CDR1 SGHDT, CDR2 YYEEEE. The CDR3 spans 13 residues. CDR3 sequence: CASSLQGSEKLFF. CDR3 bases: TGTGCCAGCAGCTTACAGGGTTCTGAAAAACTGTTTTTT. Filled out from reference TRBV5-6 and TRBJ1-4, the complete variable domain reads DAGVTQSPTHLIKTRGQQVTLRCSPKSGHDTVSWYQQALGQGPQFIFQYYEEEERQRGNFPDRFSGHQFPNYSSELNVNALLLGDSALYLCASSLQGSEKLFFGSGTQLSVL.